A selection of T cell receptor beta chains follows, all from one sample in a study of blood T cell repertoires in COVID-19. Profiled with immunoSEQ multiplex PCR; TCRdb holds only in-frame clones, not every one. The data show about 250,000 clones, 87% seen once. Sequencing was performed on peripheral blood. Receptors were obtained from a man aged 18 to 29 with active or convalescent COVID-19. Both conserved end residues are trimmed from each CDR3. Each record gives: V gene, J gene, CDR3 protein.

v_gene: TRBV7-2; j_gene: TRBJ2-1; CDR3aa: ASSLDYSTYNEQF
v_gene: TRBV24-1; j_gene: TRBJ1-1; CDR3aa: ATRRTGSGEAF
v_gene: TRBV27; j_gene: TRBJ1-2; CDR3aa: ASKSGGSNYGYT
v_gene: TRBV27; j_gene: TRBJ1-5; CDR3aa: ASSTKSNSNQPQH
v_gene: TRBV28; j_gene: TRBJ1-5; CDR3aa: ASSSAQIGGSNQPQH
v_gene: TRBV28; j_gene: TRBJ2-3; CDR3aa: ASKKLLGTATNTQY
v_gene: TRBV12-3/TRBV12-4; j_gene: TRBJ2-1; CDR3aa: ASSFVYNEQF
v_gene: TRBV30; j_gene: TRBJ1-1; CDR3aa: AWSWGAEAF
v_gene: TRBV7-3; j_gene: TRBJ2-1; CDR3aa: ASSPRVSYNEQF
v_gene: TRBV14; j_gene: TRBJ1-5; CDR3aa: AIPFDQPQH
v_gene: TRBV7-2; j_gene: TRBJ1-2; CDR3aa: ASSPDRNYGYT
v_gene: TRBV7-9; j_gene: TRBJ1-4; CDR3aa: ASSLGDRVGEKLF
v_gene: TRBV7-9; j_gene: TRBJ2-7; CDR3aa: ASSSTGTGEQY
v_gene: TRBV7-2; j_gene: TRBJ2-7; CDR3aa: ASSRSGASFEQY
v_gene: TRBV9; j_gene: TRBJ1-1; CDR3aa: ASSLGQNTEAF
v_gene: TRBV15; j_gene: TRBJ2-3; CDR3aa: ATSPPADTQY
v_gene: TRBV6-2/TRBV6-3; j_gene: TRBJ1-5; CDR3aa: ASSLSQNQPQH
v_gene: TRBV6-5; j_gene: TRBJ1-5; CDR3aa: ASTPGGVSNQPQH
v_gene: TRBV19; j_gene: TRBJ1-2; CDR3aa: ASSTPWTGGLGA
v_gene: TRBV27; j_gene: TRBJ2-1; CDR3aa: ASSLRLAGGPHNEQF
v_gene: TRBV27; j_gene: TRBJ1-4; CDR3aa: ASSWGANEKLF
v_gene: TRBV27; j_gene: TRBJ2-7; CDR3aa: ASRLGGGPEQY
v_gene: TRBV19; j_gene: TRBJ1-2; CDR3aa: ASSIQRAGLAYGYT
v_gene: TRBV2; j_gene: TRBJ2-5; CDR3aa: ASSVEETQY
v_gene: TRBV24-1; j_gene: TRBJ2-5; CDR3aa: ATSDPNSQETQY